This paragraph reports one T cell receptor beta chain. Sequenced by immunoSEQ multiplex PCR; TCRdb stores in-frame clones only, minus some. This table has roughly 26,000 clones, roughly 80% appearing once. CDR1 is KGHSH, CDR2 LQKENI, per germline. V lost 5 bases, J lost 1 base, and 8 bases lay in between. The CDR3 consists of 13 residues. This entry is derived from a study of OX40 agonist ivuxolimab in advanced cancers. The receptor's source is an adult with an advanced solid tumor such as melanoma, head and neck, liver or kidney cancer. The genes are TRBV18 and TRBJ2-5, with D uncertain. This specimen was CD4+ or CD8+ T cells sorted from blood, taken in a trial of the OX40 agonist ivuxolimab. The CDR3 loop reads CASSSQPQETQYF. The DNA for the CDR3 is TGTGCCAGCTCATCCCAGCCCCAAGAGACCCAGTACTTC. The entire variable domain, with the rest obtained from reference TRBV18 and TRBJ2-5, is as follows: NAGVMQNPRHLVRRRGQEARLRCSPMKGHSHVYWYRQLPEEGLKFMVYLQKENIIDESGMPKERFSAEFPKEGPSILRIQQVVRGDSAAYFCASSSQPQETQYFGPGTRLLVL.